This T cell receptor (beta chain) derives from a study of TET2 disruption in CD19-targeted CAR T cells (dated by TCRdb to the late 2010s). For the study in its entirety: The number of samples was determined by the original clinical trial design and by which samples were available, and no additional inclusion criteria were applied. Study-wide conclusions, independent of this receptor: The conclusions about the patient's CAR T cells were based on extensive analysis of only one subject.

This specimen's treatment or condition label, per the study, means: autologous CTL019 cells: CD19 CAR with 4-1BB and CD3 zeta domains. The CD19 CAR incorporated TCR zeta and 4-1BB costimulatory signaling domains. Leukapheresis was used to collect T cells from peripheral blood for manufacturing CTL019. The DNeasy Blood and Tissue Kit was used to extract genomic DNA from pre-infusion T cells, peripheral blood, or sorted post-infusion T cells. Germline trimming amounts to 10 bases on V and 9 bases on J, with 12 as the count of junction bases outside the gene matches. Reading the germline V gene (reference sequence) gives CDR1 LNHDA and CDR2 SQIVND. From the cysteine through the phenylalanine, the CDR3 covers 14 amino acids. Of the CDR3's DNA, 33 bases were read; they are in frame from base 1. No count is logged; frequency rates this clone as medium-sized (0.01 to 0.1%). There is no known antigen for this receptor. The read is 3 residues too short to cover the CDR3 end, so that end is filled in from the germline J gene.

TCR beta chain deep sequencing was performed with the immunoSEQ assay. In the source study's methods: Only productive TCR beta rearrangements went into calculating clonotype frequencies. In its TCRdb copy, this immuneACCESS table keeps in-frame sequences only and misses some clones. Where compared with another copy, unresolved V genes explain less than half of these, and the others have no known cause. V, J and clone size derive from that table, while D and trimming were established from the DNA sequence. This sample's table contains about 26,000 clones. The top ten constitute approximately 1.8% of the sample.

Recombination connected TRBV19 to TRBJ1-6, and TRBD1 matches 7 of the central bases. The sequence derives from a man aged 65 to 79 with chronic lymphocytic leukemia. The input for sequencing was CD8- CAR+ T cells sorted from cultured blood T cells, taken for CD19 CAR T cell therapy. The cell subset or site label, as the study defines it: CD8-negative CAR-positive T cells from the infusion product. The CDR3 region: CATRDSGGGSPLHF. CDR3 DNA (partial): TGTGCCACCAGGGACAGCGGGGGAGGTTCACCC.